Presented here are 11 T cell receptor beta chains from one specimen sequenced in a study of T-cell memory formation after mild COVID-19. TCRdb re-analysed the 5' RACE reads in MiXCR, keeping a single row per CDR3 protein. Of hundreds of thousands of distinct CDR3 sequences in the sample, 25% to 30% were seen once. The sequencing sample was made of PBMCs or a T cell subset sorted from them (not recorded which). Receptor source: an adult woman who had mild COVID-19 (a few samples of this study predate the infection). Cell type and time point are not known.

This clonotype appeared a single time. J is TRBJ2-7 and V is TRBV7-8; the match to TRBD2 covers 8 bases. Looked up from germline, CDR1 is SGHVS and CDR2 is FQNEAQ. The CDR3 has 16 amino acids. The V gene end was trimmed by 1 base and the J gene end by 7 bases; junction bases not matched to a gene: 12. This CDR3 reads CASSLGPGGRTEEQYF. The CDR3 nucleotides are TGTGCCAGCAGCTTAGGCCCGGGAGGGCGTACGGAGGAGCAGTACTTC.

This clonotype has just a few counts. The rearrangement joins TRBV5-1 to TRBJ2-7; 12 nucleotides align to TRBD2. The CDR3 totals 16 residues. V dropped 4 bases and J dropped 1; count of bases not matched to a gene: 6. Germline CDR1 reads SGHRS; CDR2 reads YFSETQ. CDR3 loop: CASSRLAGDTSYEQYF. The CDR3 DNA reads TGCGCCAGCAGCAGACTAGCGGGAGATACGTCCTACGAGCAGTACTTC.

The chain links TRBV20-1 to TRBJ2-5, with 9 positions matching TRBD2. Germline loops: CDR1 DFQATT, CDR2 SNEGSKA (reference sequence). Trimming at V came to 2 bases and at J to 4 bases, leaving 5 bases not matched to a gene. The CDR3 runs 14 residues. The CDR3 DNA is TGCAGTGCTAGACTAGCGGGGTCCACAGAGACCCAGTACTTC. Protein: CSARLAGSTETQYF.

This clonotype was counted between two and nine times. This chain joins TRBV29-1 and TRBJ1-2; no definite D call. Germline assignment: CDR1 SQVTM and CDR2 ANQGSEA. There are 14 residues in the CDR3. V was clipped by 7 bases and J by 3 bases, with 18 bases between them. The CDR3 nucleotides read TGCAGCGCCGGAAGGTTCGCCTGGGACTATGGCTACACCTTC. It translates to CSAGRFAWDYGYTF.

This rearrangement joins TRBV6-1 to TRBJ1-2; TRBD1 agrees at 12 bases. CDR1 is MNHNS, CDR2 SASEGT, per germline. The V gene end was trimmed by 4 bases and the J gene end by 7 bases; junction bases not matched to a gene: 16. The CDR3 is made up of 18 amino acids. CDR3 nucleotides: TGTGCCAGCAGTGCCACGGTCGGGACAGGGGGCGAGAGGGGTGGCTACACCTTC. This translates into CASSATVGTGGERGGYTF.

This clonotype has more than one count but fewer than ten. V gene TRBV6-2 or TRBV6-3 combines with J gene TRBJ2-7; TRBD2 agrees at 8 bases. Germline trimming cut 7 bases from V and 4 bases from J; bases unmatched to any gene: 15. Germline loops: CDR1 MNHEY, CDR2 SVGEGT. The CDR3 contains 16 residues. CDR3 residues: CASTPPGSGRRYEQYF. The CDR3 bases are TGTGCCAGCACTCCCCCTGGGAGCGGGAGACGTTACGAGCAGTACTTC.

The CDR3, as DNA: TGTGCCAGCAGCTTAGGGGGGGCTAGCGGGAGAAGAGGCTACAATGAGCAGTTCTTC. Translating gives CASSLGGASGRRGYNEQFF. The rearrangement joins TRBV7-8 to TRBJ2-1, with 10 bases lining up with TRBD2. Trimming removed 1 base from V and 3 bases from J; junction bases left unmatched: 12. The germline gives CDR1 SGHVS, CDR2 FQNEAQ. This CDR3 is 19 amino acids long.

The chain uses TRBV5-1 and TRBJ1-3, with D possibly matching TRBD1 (5 bases). The CDR3 spans 15 residues. Germline V lookup: CDR1 SGHRS, CDR2 YFSETQ. V lost 0 bases and J 0 bases, leaving 7 bases between the germline ends. CDR3 DNA: TGCGCCAGCAGCTTGGGGGACCGCTCTGGAAACACCATATATTTT. It translates to CASSLGDRSGNTIYF.

This clonotype was found many times. The chain couples TRBV7-2 to TRBJ1-2, with a tentative D call TRBD1 (6 bases). The V gene lost 5 bases and the J gene lost 2 bases, with 9 bases spanning the gap. The CDR3 totals 13 residues. Germline CDR1 and CDR2: SGHTA and FQGNSA. The chain's CDR3 is CASSPDRNYGYTF. The CDR3 DNA reads as TGTGCCAGCAGCCCCGACAGGAACTATGGCTACACCTTC.

There are a few counts of this clonotype. This chain uses TRBV30 with TRBJ1-5; D is unclear. Germline CDR1 is GTSNPN and CDR2 is SVGIG (reference sequence). The CDR3 consists of 14 residues. V lost 3 bases to trimming and J lost 6 bases, with 15 bases between them. The CDR3 here is CAWSLGGGSQPQHF. CDR3 DNA: TGTGCCTGGAGCCTGGGAGGAGGATCTCAGCCCCAGCATTTT.

This clonotype came up a few times. The rearrangement links TRBV20-1 to TRBJ2-7, with TRBD1 as a possible D gene (5 bases). CDR3 length: 14 amino acids. Germline V gene sequence: CDR1 DFQATT, CDR2 SNEGSKA (reference sequence). Trimming left V 1 base short and J 5 bases short, with 15 bases between. CDR3 coding DNA: TGCAGTGCTAGAGGTCGTATCAGGGTAGACGAGCAGTACTTC. Its translation: CSARGRIRVDEQYF.